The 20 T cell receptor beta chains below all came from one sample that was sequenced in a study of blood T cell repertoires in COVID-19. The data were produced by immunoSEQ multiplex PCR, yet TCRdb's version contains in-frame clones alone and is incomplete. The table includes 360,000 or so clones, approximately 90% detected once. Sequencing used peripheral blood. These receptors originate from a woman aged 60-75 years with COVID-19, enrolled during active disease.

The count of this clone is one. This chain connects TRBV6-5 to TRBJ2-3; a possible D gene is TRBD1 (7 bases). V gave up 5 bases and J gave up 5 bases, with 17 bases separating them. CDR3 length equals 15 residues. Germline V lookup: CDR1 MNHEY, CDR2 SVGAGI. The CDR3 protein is CASSPRGGGRDTQYF. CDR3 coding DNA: TGTGCCAGCAGTCCAAGAGGAGGGGGCAGAGATACGCAGTATTTT.

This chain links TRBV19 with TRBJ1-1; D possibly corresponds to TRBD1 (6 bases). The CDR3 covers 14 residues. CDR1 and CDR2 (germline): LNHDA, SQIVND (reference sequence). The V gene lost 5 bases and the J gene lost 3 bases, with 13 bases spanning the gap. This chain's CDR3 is CASSARGGYTEAFF. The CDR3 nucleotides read TGTGCCAGTAGTGCCAGGGGAGGGTACACTGAAGCTTTCTTT.

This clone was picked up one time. The CDR3 sequence is CAISQGSTDTQYF. In DNA form, the CDR3 reads TGTGCCATCAGCCAGGGTAGCACAGATACGCAGTATTTT. The chain carries TRBV10-3 and TRBJ2-3, with D possibly matching TRBD1 (5 bases). This CDR3 comprises 13 residues. Germline lookup yields CDR1 ENHRY and CDR2 SYGVKD. V shed 6 bases and J shed 0 bases, with 7 bases lying between them.

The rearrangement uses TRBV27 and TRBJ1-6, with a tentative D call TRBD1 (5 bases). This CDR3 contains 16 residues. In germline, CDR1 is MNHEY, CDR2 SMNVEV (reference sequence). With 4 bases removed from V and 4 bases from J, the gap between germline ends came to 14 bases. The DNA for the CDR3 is TGTGCCAGCAGTTCTACGACAGTAGGATATAATTCACCCCTCCACTTT. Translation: CASSSTTVGYNSPLHF.

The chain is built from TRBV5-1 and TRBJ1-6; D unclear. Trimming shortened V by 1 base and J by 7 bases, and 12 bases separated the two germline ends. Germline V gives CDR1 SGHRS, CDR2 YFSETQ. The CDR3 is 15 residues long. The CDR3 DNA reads TGCGCCAGCAGCTTGACGGTTGGTGTGAATTCACCCCTCCACTTT. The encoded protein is CASSLTVGVNSPLHF.

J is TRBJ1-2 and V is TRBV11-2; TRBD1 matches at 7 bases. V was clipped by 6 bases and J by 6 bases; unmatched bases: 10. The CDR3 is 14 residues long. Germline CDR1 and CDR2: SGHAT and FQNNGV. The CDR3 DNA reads TGTGCCAGCAGATCCGTAACAGGGGATCATGGCTACACCTTC. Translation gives CASRSVTGDHGYTF.

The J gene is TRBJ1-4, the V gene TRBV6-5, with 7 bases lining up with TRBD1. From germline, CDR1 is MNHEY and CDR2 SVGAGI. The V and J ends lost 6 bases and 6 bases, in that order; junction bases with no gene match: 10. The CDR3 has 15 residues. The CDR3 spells CASRSDRKGDEKLFF. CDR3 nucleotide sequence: TGTGCCAGCAGGTCGGACAGGAAGGGAGATGAAAAACTGTTTTTT.

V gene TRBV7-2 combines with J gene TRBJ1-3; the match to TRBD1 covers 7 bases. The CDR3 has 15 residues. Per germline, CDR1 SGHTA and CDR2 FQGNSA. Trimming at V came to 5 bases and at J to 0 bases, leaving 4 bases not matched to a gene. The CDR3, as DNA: TGTGCCAGCAGCCGTGGGACAGCCTCTGGAAACACCATATATTTT. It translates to CASSRGTASGNTIYF.

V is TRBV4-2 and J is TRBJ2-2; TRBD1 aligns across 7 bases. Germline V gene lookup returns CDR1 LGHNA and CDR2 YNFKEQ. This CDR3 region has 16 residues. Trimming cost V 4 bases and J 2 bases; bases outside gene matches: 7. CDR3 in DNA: TGTGCCAGCAGCCGTGGGACAGCGACAAACACCGGGGAGCTGTTTTTT. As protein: CASSRGTATNTGELFF.

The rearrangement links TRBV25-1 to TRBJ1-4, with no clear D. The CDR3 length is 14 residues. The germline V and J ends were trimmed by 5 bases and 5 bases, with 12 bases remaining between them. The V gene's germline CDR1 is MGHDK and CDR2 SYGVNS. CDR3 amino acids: CASSFADVNEKLFF. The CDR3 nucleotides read TGTGCCAGCAGTTTCGCAGATGTGAATGAAAAACTGTTTTTT.

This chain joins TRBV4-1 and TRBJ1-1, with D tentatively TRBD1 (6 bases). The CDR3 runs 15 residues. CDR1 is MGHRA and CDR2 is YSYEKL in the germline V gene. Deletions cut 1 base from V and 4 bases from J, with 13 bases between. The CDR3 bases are TGCGCCAGCAGCCAAGGCCCAGGGGAATCCACTGAAGCTTTCTTT. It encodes CASSQGPGESTEAFF.

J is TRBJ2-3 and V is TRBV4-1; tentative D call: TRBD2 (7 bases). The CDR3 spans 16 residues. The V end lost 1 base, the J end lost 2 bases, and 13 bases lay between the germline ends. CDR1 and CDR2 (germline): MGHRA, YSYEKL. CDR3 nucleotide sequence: TGCGCCAGCAGCCAAGGGGGGCGGGGGTCCACAGATACGCAGTATTTT. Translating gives CASSQGGRGSTDTQYF.

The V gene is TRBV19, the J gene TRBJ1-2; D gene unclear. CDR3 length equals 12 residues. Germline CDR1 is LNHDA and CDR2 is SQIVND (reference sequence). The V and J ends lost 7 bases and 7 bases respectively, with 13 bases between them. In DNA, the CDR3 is TGTGCCAGTACCCCGGACTCGTTTGGCTACACCTTC. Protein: CASTPDSFGYTF.

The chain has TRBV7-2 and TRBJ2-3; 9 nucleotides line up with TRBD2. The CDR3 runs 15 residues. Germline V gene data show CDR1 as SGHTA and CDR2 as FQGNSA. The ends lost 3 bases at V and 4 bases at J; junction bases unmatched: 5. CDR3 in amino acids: CASSFQRGVADTQYF. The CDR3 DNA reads TGTGCCAGCAGCTTTCAGCGGGGGGTCGCAGATACGCAGTATTTT.

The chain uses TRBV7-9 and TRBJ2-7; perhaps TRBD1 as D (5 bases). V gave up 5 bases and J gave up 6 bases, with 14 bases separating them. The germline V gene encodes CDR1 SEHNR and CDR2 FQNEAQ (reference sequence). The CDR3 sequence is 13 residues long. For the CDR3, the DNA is TGTGCCAGCAGCACAATGGTAGGGGCCGAGCAGTACTTC. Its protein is CASSTMVGAEQYF.

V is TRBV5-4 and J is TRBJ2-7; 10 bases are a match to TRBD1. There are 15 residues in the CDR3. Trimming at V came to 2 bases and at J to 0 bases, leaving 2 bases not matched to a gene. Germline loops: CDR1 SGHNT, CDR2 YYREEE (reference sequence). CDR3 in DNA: TGTGCCAGCAGCTTCGGGACAGGGGTCTCCTACGAGCAGTACTTC. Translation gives CASSFGTGVSYEQYF.

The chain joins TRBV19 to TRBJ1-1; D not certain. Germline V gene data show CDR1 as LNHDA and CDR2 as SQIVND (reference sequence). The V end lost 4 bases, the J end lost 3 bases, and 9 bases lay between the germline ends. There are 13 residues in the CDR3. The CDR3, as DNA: TGTGCCAGTAGTAGTTTTTCGGACACTGAAGCTTTCTTT. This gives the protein CASSSFSDTEAFF.

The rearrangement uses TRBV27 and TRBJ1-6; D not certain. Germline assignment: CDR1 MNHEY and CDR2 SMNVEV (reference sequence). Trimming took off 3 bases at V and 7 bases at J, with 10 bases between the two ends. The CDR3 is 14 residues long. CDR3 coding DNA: TGTGCCAGCAGTTTCCCCTCCCGGAATTCACCCCTCCACTTT. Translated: CASSFPSRNSPLHF.

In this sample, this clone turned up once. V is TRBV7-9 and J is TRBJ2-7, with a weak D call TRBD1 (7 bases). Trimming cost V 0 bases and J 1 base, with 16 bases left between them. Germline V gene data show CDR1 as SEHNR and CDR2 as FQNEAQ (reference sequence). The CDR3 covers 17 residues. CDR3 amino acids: CASSLAGGAGGSYEQYF. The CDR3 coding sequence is TGTGCCAGCAGCTTAGCAGGGGGCGCAGGGGGGTCCTACGAGCAGTACTTC.

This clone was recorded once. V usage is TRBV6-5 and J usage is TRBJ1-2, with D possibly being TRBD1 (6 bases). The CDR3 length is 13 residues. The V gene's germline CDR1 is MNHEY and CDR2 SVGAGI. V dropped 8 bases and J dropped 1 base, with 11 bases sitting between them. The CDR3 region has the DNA TGTGCCAGCCGACAGGATATTAACTATGGCTACACCTTC. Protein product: CASRQDINYGYTF.